A single sample gave rise to the 10 T cell receptor beta chains below, sequenced in a study of T cells in narcolepsy. Clones were read by immunoSEQ multiplex PCR, and TCRdb kept only the in-frame ones, dropping some. The sample yields around 30,000 clones, about 83% seen once. Specimen: CD45RA- memory CD4+ T cells from PBMCs. All receptors derive from a human donor with narcolepsy.

The CDR3 bases are TGTGCCAGCAGCGCAACCGGGACAGGGAGTTCACCCCTCCACTTT. Translated, it gives CASSATGTGSSPLHF. The chain links TRBV9 to TRBJ1-6; 9 bases match TRBD1. The CDR3 has 15 residues. Germline assignment: CDR1 SGDLS and CDR2 YYNGEE. Losses at the gene ends were 3 bases for V and 9 bases for J; bases not matched to a gene: 7.

This clone turned up a few times. This sequence joins TRBV6-5 and TRBJ1-2; unclear D gene. Trimming took off 6 bases at V and 3 bases at J, with 14 bases between the two ends. The germline gives CDR1 MNHEY, CDR2 SVGAGI. This CDR3 has 14 amino acids. CDR3 sequence (DNA): TGTGCCAGCAGAACCACCGGGAACCACTATGGCTACACCTTC. Protein product: CASRTTGNHYGYTF.

V gene TRBV27 combines with J gene TRBJ2-3; no firm D call. The CDR3 sequence is 15 residues long. The ends were cut back, 1 base at V and 3 bases at J, with 11 bases in the middle. The germline CDR1 and CDR2 sequences are MNHEY and SMNVEV (reference sequence). In DNA, the CDR3 is TGTGCCAGCAGTTTATGGGCTCTGCGGACAGATACGCAGTATTTT. As protein: CASSLWALRTDTQYF.

There are a few counts of this clone. The rearrangement joins TRBV7-2 to TRBJ2-7; D is tentatively TRBD1 or TRBD2 (5 bases each). V dropped 5 bases and J dropped 2 bases, with 13 bases sitting between them. CDR3 size: 14 residues. CDR1 SGHTA and CDR2 FQGNSA come from the germline V gene. CDR3 protein: CASSPRDPPYEQYF. DNA for the CDR3: TGTGCCAGCAGCCCTCGGGACCCGCCCTACGAGCAGTACTTC.

The chain links TRBV2 to TRBJ1-5, with 7 positions matching TRBD1. This CDR3 has 19 residues. CDR1 and CDR2 (germline): SNHLY, FYNNEI. V lost 6 bases and J lost 2; bases outside the gene matches: 19. The DNA for the CDR3 is TGTGCCAGCAGCGGCGAAAGGACAGGCGGTCGGGTGGGCAATCAGCCCCAGCATTTT. Protein product: CASSGERTGGRVGNQPQHF.

J is TRBJ1-4 and V is TRBV28; D call uncertain. V was trimmed by 4 bases and J by 1 base, leaving 13 bases between them. The CDR3 extends over 16 amino acids. The germline gives CDR1 MDHEN, CDR2 SYDVKM. Written as DNA, the CDR3 is TGTGCCAGCAGTTCGCCTCGGGAAGGAACTAATGAAAAACTGTTTTTT. It yields the protein CASSSPREGTNEKLFF.

The chain has TRBV5-1 and TRBJ1-6, with a weak D call TRBD1 (5 bases). This CDR3 comprises 14 residues. Germline V gene data show CDR1 as SGHRS and CDR2 as YFSETQ. V lost 3 bases and J lost 12, with 16 bases in between. CDR3 nucleotides: TGCGCCAGCAGCTCGGGCTTCTCCGGGGGACCCCTCCACTTT. It codes for CASSSGFSGGPLHF.

The CDR3 coding sequence is TGTGCCAGCAGCTGGGGACAGGGGAACACTGAAGCTTTCTTT. Amino acid sequence: CASSWGQGNTEAFF. The rearrangement links TRBV7-9 to TRBJ1-1; 9 bases map to TRBD1. V was clipped by 4 bases and J by 1 base; unmatched bases: 1. Germline CDR1 and CDR2: SEHNR and FQNEAQ (reference sequence). This CDR3 has 14 residues.

This clone turned up a few times. The chain joins TRBV27 to TRBJ1-2; the D gene is possibly TRBD1 (6 bases). CDR1 is MNHEY, CDR2 SMNVEV, per germline (reference sequence). Trimming took off 5 bases at V and 8 bases at J, with 12 bases between the two ends. The CDR3 extends over 12 amino acids. The CDR3 is CASSPTGSGYTF. In DNA form, the CDR3 reads TGTGCCAGCAGTCCAACAGGGTCCGGCTACACCTTC.

To note about this clone: This specimen includes other DNA sequences encoding the same CDR3. The J gene is TRBJ2-5, the V gene TRBV18; unclear D gene. Germline V gives CDR1 KGHSH, CDR2 LQKENI. There are 13 residues in the CDR3. The germline V and J ends were trimmed by 4 bases and 1 base, with 7 bases remaining between them. CDR3 in DNA: TGTGCCAGCTCACTTGAACTCCAAGAGACCCAGTACTTC. Translated: CASSLELQETQYF. Together with reference TRBV18 and TRBJ2-5, the CDR3 gives the full variable domain: NAGVMQNPRHLVRRRGQEARLRCSPMKGHSHVYWYRQLPEEGLKFMVYLQKENIIDESGMPKERFSAEFPKEGPSILRIQQVVRGDSAAYFCASSLELQETQYFGPGTRLLVL.